This TCR beta chain is from a study of CD8+CD57+ T cells in acquired aplastic anemia. The study profiled TCR beta VDJ and CDR3 using genomic DNA as template. MiXCR, run by TCRdb on the reads, gives a single entry per CDR3 protein. The sample includes around 210,000 distinct CDR3 sequences, 65% of them seen just once. Patients selected for sequencing had displayed CD8+CD57+ cell expansion by flow cytometry. CDR3 length equals 14 residues. The V gene's germline CDR1 is LNHDA and CDR2 SQIVND (reference sequence). Trimming removed 6 bases from V and 4 bases from J, with 16 bases in between. This chain connects TRBV19 to TRBJ2-7; D may be TRBD1 or TRBD2 (5 bases each). The material sequenced was sorted CD4+, CD8+, or CD8+CD57+ T cells (not recorded which) from PBMCs. The sequence was obtained from a human donor with aplastic anemia. CDR3 protein: CASSSGLGVYEQYF. The CDR3 coding sequence is TGTGCCAGTAGCTCAGGGTTGGGGGTATACGAGCAGTACTTC.